This T cell receptor (beta chain) derives from a study of T cell repertoires in cytomegalovirus infection. TCRdb re-analysed the reads in MiXCR, keeping a single row per CDR3 protein. Here the sample spans approximately 300,000 distinct CDR3 sequences, approximately 32% being singletons. Notes on the study in general: HLA-C-restricted CMV-specific TCR beta clonotypes prevailed in the ex vivo response. The cumulative frequency of public TCR beta families identified carriers of CMV plus the relevant HLA.

This CDR3 has 14 residues. V gave up 3 bases and J gave up 4 bases, with 10 bases separating them. Germline CDR1 reads LNHDA; CDR2 reads SQIVND (reference sequence). This clonotype was counted between two and nine times. Its antigen is unidentified. This specimen consisted of cultured PBMCs, obtained from culture after CMV antigen stimulation. The J gene is TRBJ1-5, the V gene TRBV19, with a weak D call TRBD1 (5 bases). The sequence was collected from a human donor in good health (CMV status not recorded). Some clones in this sample may be carry-over from other donors' samples. DNA of the CDR3: TGTGCCAGTAGTATCGGACAAATTAATCAGCCCCAGCATTTT. This encodes CASSIGQINQPQHF.